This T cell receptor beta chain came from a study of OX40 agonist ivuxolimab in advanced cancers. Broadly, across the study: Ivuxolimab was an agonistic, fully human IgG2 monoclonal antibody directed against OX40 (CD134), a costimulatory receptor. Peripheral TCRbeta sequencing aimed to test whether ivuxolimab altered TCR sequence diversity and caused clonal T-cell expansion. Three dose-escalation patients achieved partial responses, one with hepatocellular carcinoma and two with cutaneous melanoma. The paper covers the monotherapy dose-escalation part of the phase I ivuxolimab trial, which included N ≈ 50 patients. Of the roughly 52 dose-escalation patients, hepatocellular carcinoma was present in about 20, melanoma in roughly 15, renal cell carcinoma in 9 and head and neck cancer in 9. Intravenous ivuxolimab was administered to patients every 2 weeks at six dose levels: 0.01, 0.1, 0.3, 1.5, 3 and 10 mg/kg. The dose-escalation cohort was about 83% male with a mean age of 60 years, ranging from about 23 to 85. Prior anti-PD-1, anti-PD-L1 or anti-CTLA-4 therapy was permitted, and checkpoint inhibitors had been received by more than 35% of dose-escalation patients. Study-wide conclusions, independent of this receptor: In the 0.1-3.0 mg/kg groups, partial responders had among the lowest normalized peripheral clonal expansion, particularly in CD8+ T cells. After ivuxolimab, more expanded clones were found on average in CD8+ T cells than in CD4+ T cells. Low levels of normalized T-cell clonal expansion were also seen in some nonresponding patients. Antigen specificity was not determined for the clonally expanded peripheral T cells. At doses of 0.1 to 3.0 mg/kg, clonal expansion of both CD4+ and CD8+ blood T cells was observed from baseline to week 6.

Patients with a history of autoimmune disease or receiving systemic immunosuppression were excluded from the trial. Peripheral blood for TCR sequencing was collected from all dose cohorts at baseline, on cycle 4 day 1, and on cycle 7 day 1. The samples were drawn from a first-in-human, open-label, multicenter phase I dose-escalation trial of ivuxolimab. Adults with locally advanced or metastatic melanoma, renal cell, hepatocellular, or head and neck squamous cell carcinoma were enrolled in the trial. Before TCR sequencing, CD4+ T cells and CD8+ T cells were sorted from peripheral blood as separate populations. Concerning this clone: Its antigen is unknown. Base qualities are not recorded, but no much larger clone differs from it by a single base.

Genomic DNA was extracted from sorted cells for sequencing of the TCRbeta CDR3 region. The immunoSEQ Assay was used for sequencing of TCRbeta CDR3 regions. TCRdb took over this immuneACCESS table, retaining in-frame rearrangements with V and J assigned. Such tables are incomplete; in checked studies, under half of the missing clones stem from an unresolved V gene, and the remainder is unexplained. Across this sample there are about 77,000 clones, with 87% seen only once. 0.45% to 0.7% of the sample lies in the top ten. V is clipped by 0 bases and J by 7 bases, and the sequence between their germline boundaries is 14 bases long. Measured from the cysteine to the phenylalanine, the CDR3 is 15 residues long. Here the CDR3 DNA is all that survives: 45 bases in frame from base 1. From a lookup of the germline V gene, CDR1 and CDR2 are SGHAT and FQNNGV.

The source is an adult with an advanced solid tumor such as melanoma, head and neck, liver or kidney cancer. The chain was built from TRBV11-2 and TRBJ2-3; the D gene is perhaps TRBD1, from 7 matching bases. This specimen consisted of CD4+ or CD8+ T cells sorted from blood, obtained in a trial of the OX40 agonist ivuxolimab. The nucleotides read TGTGCCAGCAGCTTAGAGGCAGGGGGGCGTTATACGCAGTATTTT. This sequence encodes CASSLEAGGRYTQYF.